Reported below is one T cell receptor (beta chain). The sample originates from a study of response to subunit inactivated influenza vaccine. TCRdb re-called the RT-PCR reads with MiXCR, one entry per CDR3 protein. Of about 570,000 distinct CDR3 sequences detected, over 9% appear once; the ten largest clones hold about 10%. V was pared by 4 bases and J by 12 bases, with 24 bases between. The germline V gene encodes CDR1 ENHRY and CDR2 SYGVKD. This CDR3 is built from 15 residues. This same sample was also taken into another study, of T cells expressing NK-cell markers. That paper adds: With UMIs, 5'RACE template switching was used to make TCR beta cDNA. A range of about 1.0-7.5% of CD8+ T cells consisted of dominant NKG2C+ clonotypes in 6 or 7 donors. HCMV specificity of the expanded NKG2C+ T cell clones was not established.

The sequencing here drew on PBMCs from blood, taken on the day of vaccination. This sequence originates from a man aged 50 to 60 who received an inactivated influenza vaccine. This rearrangement joins TRBV10-3 to TRBJ1-1; possibly TRBD1 for D (6 bases). CDR3 loop: CAISALETGGLVPFF. CDR3 bases: TGTGCCATCAGTGCCCTGGAGACAGGAGGACTCGTCCCTTTCTTT.